These 3 T cell receptor beta chains originate from one sample sequenced in a study of T-cell memory formation after mild COVID-19. One entry per CDR3 protein results from TCRdb running MiXCR on the 5' RACE reads. Of around 250,000 distinct CDR3 sequences in the sample, 15% to 20% were seen once. Sample: PBMCs or a T cell subset sorted from them (not recorded which). Receptor source: a man between 18 and 35 years old who had mild COVID-19 (a few samples of this study predate the infection). Cell type and time point are not known.

The chain employs TRBV10-1 and TRBJ2-7, with D perhaps assigned TRBD1 or TRBD2 (5 bases each). Germline CDR1 and CDR2: WNHNN and SYGVQD (reference sequence). The CDR3 has 18 residues. Trimming removed 11 bases at V and 2 bases at J, with 31 bases between. The DNA for the CDR3 is TGCGCCGCAAAGAGGCGCCGGGAAGGCAGGGTAGCACCCTACGAGCAGTACTTC. Translating gives CAAKRRREGRVAPYEQYF.

This clonotype was detected ten times or more. This chain uses TRBV6-2 or TRBV6-3 with TRBJ2-3; D is ambiguous. The CDR3 totals 12 residues. Germline V lookup: CDR1 MNHEY, CDR2 SVGEGT. Trimming removed 3 bases at V and 6 bases at J, with 7 bases between. The CDR3: CASSYIHDTQYF. CDR3 DNA sequence: TGTGCCAGCAGTTATATCCACGATACGCAGTATTTT.

This clonotype has a handful of counts. The chain employs TRBV20-1 and TRBJ1-4, with D possibly being TRBD1 (6 bases). The CDR3 loop spans 13 amino acids. CDR1 and CDR2 from the germline V gene are DFQATT and SNEGSKA (reference sequence). Deletions cut 1 base from V and 7 bases from J, with 10 bases between. The CDR3 DNA reads TGCAGTGCTAGAGGGACAGTTGTTGAAAAACTGTTTTTT. It yields the protein CSARGTVVEKLFF.